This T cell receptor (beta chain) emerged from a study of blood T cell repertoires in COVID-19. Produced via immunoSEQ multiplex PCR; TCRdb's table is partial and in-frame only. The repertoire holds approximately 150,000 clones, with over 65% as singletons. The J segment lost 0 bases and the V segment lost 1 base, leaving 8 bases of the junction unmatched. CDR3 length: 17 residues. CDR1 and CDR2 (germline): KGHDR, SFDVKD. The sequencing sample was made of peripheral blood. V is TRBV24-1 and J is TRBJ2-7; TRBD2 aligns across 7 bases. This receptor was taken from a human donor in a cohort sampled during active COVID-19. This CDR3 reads CATSDFGLGGTSYEQYV. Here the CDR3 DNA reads TGTGCCACCAGTGATTTCGGGCTGGGGGGGACCTCCTACGAGCAGTACGTC.